A single TCR beta chain is shown here with its context. The data were taken from a study of blood T cell repertoires in COVID-19. Whole-study context: Researchers got acute and convalescent COVID-19 samples from the United States, Italy and Spain.

In the original workflow: For nucleated cells, counts were estimated from reference gene primer amplification. TCRdb's copy holds only in-frame clones and misses some; the assay was immunoSEQ multiplex PCR. The DNA was the basis for D and trimming; V, J and clone size are from that table. The sample lists more than 200,000 clones, 85% to 90% occurring once. The specimen was peripheral blood. This TCR was sampled from a man younger than 40 with COVID-19, enrolled during active disease.

The CDR3 bases are TGTGCCAGTAGTACCGACAGGTCTGAAGCTTTCTTT. Translating gives CASSTDRSEAFF. The genes are TRBV19 and TRBJ1-1, with TRBD1 as a possible D gene (6 bases). Trimming took off 4 bases at V and 6 bases at J, with 9 bases between the two ends. The CDR3 runs to 12 residues. Germline CDR1 and CDR2: LNHDA and SQIVND (reference sequence).